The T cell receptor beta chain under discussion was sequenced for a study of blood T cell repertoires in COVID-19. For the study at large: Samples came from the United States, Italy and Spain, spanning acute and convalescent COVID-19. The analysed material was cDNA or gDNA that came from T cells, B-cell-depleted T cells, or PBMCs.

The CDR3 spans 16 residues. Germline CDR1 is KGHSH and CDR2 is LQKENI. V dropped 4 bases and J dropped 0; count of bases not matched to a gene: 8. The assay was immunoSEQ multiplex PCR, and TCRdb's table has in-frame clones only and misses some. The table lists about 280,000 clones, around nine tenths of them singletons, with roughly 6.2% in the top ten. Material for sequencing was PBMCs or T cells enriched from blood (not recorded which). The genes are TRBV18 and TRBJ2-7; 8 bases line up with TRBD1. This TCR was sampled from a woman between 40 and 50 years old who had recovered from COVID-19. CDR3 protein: CASSLGQGSSSYEQYF. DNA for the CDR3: TGTGCCAGCTCACTTGGACAGGGCTCGAGCTCCTACGAGCAGTACTTC.